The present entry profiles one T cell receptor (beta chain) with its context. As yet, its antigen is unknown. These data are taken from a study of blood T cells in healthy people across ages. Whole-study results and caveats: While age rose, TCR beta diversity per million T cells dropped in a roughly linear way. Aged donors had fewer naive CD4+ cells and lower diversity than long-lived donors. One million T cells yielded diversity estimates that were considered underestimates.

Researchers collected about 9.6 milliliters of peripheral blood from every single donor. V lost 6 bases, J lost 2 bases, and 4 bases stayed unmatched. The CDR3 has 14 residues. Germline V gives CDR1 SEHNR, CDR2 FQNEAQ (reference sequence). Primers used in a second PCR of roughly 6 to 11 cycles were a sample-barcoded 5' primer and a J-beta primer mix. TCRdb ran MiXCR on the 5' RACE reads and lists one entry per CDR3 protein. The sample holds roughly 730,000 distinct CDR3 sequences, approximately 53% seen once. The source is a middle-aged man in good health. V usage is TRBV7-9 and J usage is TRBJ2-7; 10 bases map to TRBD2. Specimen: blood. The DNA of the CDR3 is TGTGCCAGCAGGGACAGCGGGAGGGCCTACGAGCAGTACTTC. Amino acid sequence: CASRDSGRAYEQYF.